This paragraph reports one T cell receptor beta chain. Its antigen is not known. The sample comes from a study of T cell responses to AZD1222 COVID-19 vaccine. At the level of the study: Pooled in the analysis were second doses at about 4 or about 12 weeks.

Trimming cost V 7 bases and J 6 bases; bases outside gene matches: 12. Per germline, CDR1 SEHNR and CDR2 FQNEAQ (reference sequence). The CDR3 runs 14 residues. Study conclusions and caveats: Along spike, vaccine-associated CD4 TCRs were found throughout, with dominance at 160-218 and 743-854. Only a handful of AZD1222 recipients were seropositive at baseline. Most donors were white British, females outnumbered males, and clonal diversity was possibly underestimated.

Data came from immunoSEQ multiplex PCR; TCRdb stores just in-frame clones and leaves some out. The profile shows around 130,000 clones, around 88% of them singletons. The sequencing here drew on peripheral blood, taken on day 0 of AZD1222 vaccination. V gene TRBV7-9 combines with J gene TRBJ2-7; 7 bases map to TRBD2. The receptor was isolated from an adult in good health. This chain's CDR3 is CASTEGTTSFEQYF. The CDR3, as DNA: TGTGCCAGCACCGAGGGGACTACTTCGTTCGAGCAGTACTTC.